Sequencing of this T cell receptor beta chain was carried out in a study of tumor-infiltrating lymphocytes in primary liver carcinoma. Study conclusions and caveats: Relative to blood, tumors carried a significantly larger fraction of the repertoire in their top 250 clones (p = 0.039).

The researchers produced TCR beta cDNA from approximately 0.45 ug total RNA with a constant-region primer. Libraries covering TCR beta were generated through three nested multiplex PCR rounds (using a slightly modified ARM-PCR). The opening two PCR rounds, about 10 cycles each, paired TRBV1-TRBV30 forward primers with a C-beta reverse primer. MiXCR, run by TCRdb on the multiplex PCR reads, gives a single entry per CDR3 protein. Among some 190,000 distinct CDR3 sequences listed, over 45% were seen once. The CDR3 length is 13 residues. The germline V and J ends were trimmed by 8 bases and 5 bases, with 10 bases remaining between them. Germline values: CDR1 MGHDK, CDR2 SYGVNS. Blood RNA came from unsorted whole blood; germline DNA was also extracted. Before surgery, approximately 4 milliliters of EDTA blood were taken. About this clonotype: The target antigen is unknown.

Sequencing was done on a sample of peripheral blood. This rearrangement joins TRBV25-1 to TRBJ1-6; weak D call: TRBD1 (6 bases). The clonotype was recovered from a man aged 40-49 years with primary liver carcinoma and hepatitis B virus infection. The DNA of the CDR3 is TGTGCCAGCCGCCGGGGGCATAATTCACCCCTCCACTTT. Protein product: CASRRGHNSPLHF.